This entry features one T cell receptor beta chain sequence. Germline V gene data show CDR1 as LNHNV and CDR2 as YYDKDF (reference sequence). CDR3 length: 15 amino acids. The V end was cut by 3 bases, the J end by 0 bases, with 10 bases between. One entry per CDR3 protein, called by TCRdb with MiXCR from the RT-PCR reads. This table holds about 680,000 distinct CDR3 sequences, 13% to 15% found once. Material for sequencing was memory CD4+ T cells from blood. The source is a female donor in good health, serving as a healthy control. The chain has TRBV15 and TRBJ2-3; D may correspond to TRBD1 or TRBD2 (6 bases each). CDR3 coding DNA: TGTGCCACCAGCAGTGGGGGGCAGAGCACAGATACGCAGTATTTT. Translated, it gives CATSSGGQSTDTQYF.